The entry below gives a single T cell receptor beta chain sequence along with its context. The antigen is unknown. Assay used: immunoSEQ multiplex PCR; TCRdb lists only in-frame clones, some missing. The profile shows approximately 28,000 clones, around 82% of them singletons. The germline V gene encodes CDR1 WSHSY and CDR2 SAAADI. The CDR3 has 16 amino acids. V shed 4 bases and J 7 bases; nucleotides not matched to a gene: 13. The data belong to a study of T cells in narcolepsy. About the research overall: Enrolled donors included narcolepsy type 1 or type 2 patients and healthy controls.

General study results and limits: Autoreactive HCRT-specific and TRIB2-specific clonotypes were marked in same-patient CSF-versus-blood CD4+ comparisons. Blood of same and different patients, but not healthy controls, reportedly held recurring autoreactive clonotypes.

Sequences were obtained from CD45RA- memory CD4+ T cells from PBMCs. This receptor was taken from a human donor with narcolepsy. The rearrangement uses TRBV10-2 and TRBJ2-3; TRBD2 agrees at 8 bases. Here the CDR3 reads CASSVPGTRGTNTQYF. CDR3 bases: TGCGCCAGCAGTGTCCCCGGGACTAGGGGTACGAATACGCAGTATTTT.